The 27 T cell receptor beta chains below come from one sample, sequenced in a study of blood T cell repertoires in COVID-19. Some clones are missing from TCRdb's copy, which holds only in-frame ones; the method was immunoSEQ multiplex PCR. The repertoire includes about 68,000 clones, about nine tenths of them detected once, and roughly 8.8% sits in the top ten. The specimen was peripheral blood. These receptors were obtained from a man in his thirties or forties with acute or convalescent COVID-19.

The sample holds one count of this clone. This chain links TRBV18 with TRBJ1-6, with TRBD1 as a possible D gene (6 bases). V lost 4 bases and J 13 bases, leaving 20 bases between the germline ends. The CDR3 has 15 amino acids. Germline CDR1 reads KGHSH; CDR2 reads LQKENI. The CDR3 spells CASSLTVDGQGPLHF. CDR3 DNA: TGTGCCAGCTCACTTACCGTGGACGGCCAGGGGCCCCTCCACTTT.

The chain carries TRBV27 and TRBJ2-7, with D unclear. The CDR3 is 12 amino acids. Looked up from germline, CDR1 is MNHEY and CDR2 is SMNVEV (reference sequence). Trimming left V 3 bases short and J 3 bases short, with 6 bases between. The CDR3 nucleotides are TGTGCCAGCAGTTTTGCAGGCTACGAGCAGTACTTC. Amino acids: CASSFAGYEQYF.

J is TRBJ2-1 and V is TRBV7-9; 7 bases align to TRBD2. This CDR3 has 14 amino acids. Unmatched junction bases numbered 7, after V lost 2 bases and J lost 9 bases. Germline loops: CDR1 SEHNR, CDR2 FQNEAQ (reference sequence). CDR3 bases: TGTGCCAGCAGCTTATTGCGGGAGTTCGGTGAGCAGTTCTTC. It encodes CASSLLREFGEQFF.

This chain joins TRBV28 and TRBJ1-1; D is perhaps TRBD1 (5 bases). Germline V gene lookup returns CDR1 MDHEN and CDR2 SYDVKM. CDR3 length: 13 amino acids. With 8 bases removed from V and 2 bases from J, the gap between germline ends came to 12 bases. CDR3 protein: CASGQQDNTEAFF. The CDR3 DNA is TGTGCCAGCGGTCAACAGGATAACACTGAAGCTTTCTTT.

The chain carries TRBV19 and TRBJ2-1; D ambiguous. This CDR3 contains 12 residues. Germline lookup yields CDR1 LNHDA and CDR2 SQIVND (reference sequence). V was trimmed by 3 bases and J by 7 bases, leaving 7 bases between them. The CDR3 loop reads CASSISRNEQFF. CDR3 DNA: TGTGCCAGTAGTATTTCGCGGAATGAGCAGTTCTTC.

This clone came up once. The V call is TRBV3-1 (or the pseudogene TRBV3-2), the J call TRBJ2-1, with D tentatively TRBD2 (5 bases). The V end was cut by 4 bases, the J end by 6 bases, with 10 bases between. The CDR3 extends over 13 amino acids. Germline-derived CDR1 and CDR2 are LGHDT and YNNKEL (reference sequence). CDR3 in amino acids: CASSPGLPNEQFF. CDR3 in DNA: TGTGCCAGCAGCCCCGGACTTCCCAATGAGCAGTTCTTC.

The chain links TRBV5-1 to TRBJ1-1; D gene uncertain. CDR3 length equals 16 residues. In germline, CDR1 is SGHRS, CDR2 YFSETQ. V lost 0 bases and J lost 1, with 13 bases in between. The CDR3 nucleotides are TGCGCCAGCAGCTTGGCCCCATTACAAACGAACACTGAAGCTTTCTTT. Its protein product is CASSLAPLQTNTEAFF.

V is TRBV5-1 and J is TRBJ2-1; perhaps TRBD2 as D (6 bases). Trimming shortened V by 2 bases and J by 5 bases, and 11 bases separated the two germline ends. The CDR3 consists of 14 residues. Germline-derived CDR1 and CDR2 are SGHRS and YFSETQ. The CDR3: CASSFGSINNEQFF. As DNA, the CDR3 is TGCGCCAGCAGCTTCGGGAGTATAAACAATGAGCAGTTCTTC.

V usage is TRBV29-1 and J usage is TRBJ2-5; D is unclear. V was trimmed by 6 bases and J by 5 bases, leaving 7 bases between them. Germline V CDR1 and CDR2: SQVTM, ANQGSEA. The CDR3 consists of 10 residues. The CDR3 region is CSVAKETQYF. The CDR3 DNA reads TGCAGCGTAGCAAAGGAGACCCAGTACTTC.

The V call is TRBV6-5, the J call TRBJ1-2, with 10 bases lining up with TRBD1. This CDR3 has 14 amino acids. Germline values: CDR1 MNHEY, CDR2 SVGAGI. V lost 6 bases to trimming and J lost 7 bases; unmatched junction nucleotides: 8. CDR3 coding DNA: TGTGCCAGCAGGGCCGGGACAGGGGTCGGTGGCTACACCTTC. Translating it yields CASRAGTGVGGYTF.

This chain uses TRBV14 with TRBJ2-1; D not resolved. V shed 1 base and J shed 13 bases, with 20 bases lying between them. The CDR3 spans 15 residues. CDR1 is SGHDN, CDR2 FVKESK, per germline. CDR3 DNA: TGTGCCAGCAGCCAAGGACAAAGCCCCCACTTGTTACAGTTCTTC. Protein sequence: CASSQGQSPHLLQFF.

The chain joins TRBV5-4 to TRBJ1-2, with D tentatively TRBD1 (5 bases). The CDR3 runs 16 residues. Germline V gene data show CDR1 as SGHNT and CDR2 as YYREEE (reference sequence). The ends were cut back, 0 bases at V and 1 base at J, with 13 bases in the middle. DNA of the CDR3: TGTGCCAGCAGCTTGGAGGCAGGGTCCCTTAACTATGGCTACACCTTC. It is translated as CASSLEAGSLNYGYTF.

The V and J genes are TRBV24-1 and TRBJ2-3; 14 bases are a match to TRBD2. Losses at the gene ends were 2 bases for V and 0 bases for J; bases not matched to a gene: 6. Germline V gene sequence: CDR1 KGHDR, CDR2 SFDVKD. The length of the CDR3 is 19 residues. CDR3 sequence (DNA): TGTGCCACCAGTGATTCGGGACTAGCGGGAGAGCCTAGCACAGATACGCAGTATTTT. Protein product: CATSDSGLAGEPSTDTQYF.

The genes are TRBV9 and TRBJ2-4; 7 nucleotides match TRBD1. The CDR3 is 17 residues long. The germline gives CDR1 SGDLS, CDR2 YYNGEE. V shed 3 bases and J 1 base; nucleotides not matched to a gene: 10. CDR3 coding DNA: TGTGCCAGCAGCGAGACAGGGTTGGGAGTGGCCAAAAACATTCAGTACTTC. Its protein is CASSETGLGVAKNIQYF.

V is TRBV9 and J is TRBJ2-7; perhaps TRBD2 as D (6 bases). Trimming pared 3 bases from V and 3 bases from J, leaving 13 bases between. The V gene's germline CDR1 is SGDLS and CDR2 YYNGEE. The CDR3 runs to 14 residues. CDR3 protein: CASSASSAHYEQYF. CDR3 sequence (DNA): TGTGCCAGCAGCGCGTCTAGCGCCCACTACGAGCAGTACTTC.

This clone has just a few counts. The chain is built from TRBV7-7 and TRBJ2-5; 9 bases match TRBD1. Per the germline V gene, CDR1 is SSHAT and CDR2 is FNYEAQ (reference sequence). V shed 2 bases and J 5 bases; nucleotides not matched to a gene: 6. CDR3 length: 15 residues. CDR3 DNA: TGTGCCAGCAGCTTAAGACAGGGGGTGGTCGAGACCCAGTACTTC. Its translation: CASSLRQGVVETQYF.

J is TRBJ2-1 and V is TRBV30; 7 bases are a match to TRBD1. This CDR3 is built from 13 residues. Germline lookup yields CDR1 GTSNPN and CDR2 SVGIG (reference sequence). V trimming: 5 bases; J trimming: 8 bases; junction bases outside the gene matches: 9. DNA of the CDR3: TGTGCCTGGCTCGACAGGGTTGGGGATGAGCAGTTCTTC. This encodes CAWLDRVGDEQFF.

The rearrangement links TRBV2 to TRBJ2-5, with D unclear. The V and J ends lost 11 bases and 7 bases respectively, with 17 bases between them. Germline CDR1 reads SNHLY; CDR2 reads FYNNEI. CDR3 size: 12 residues. The CDR3 sequence is CAVTRQLGTQYF. The DNA of the CDR3 is TGTGCCGTCACCAGGCAGCTCGGGACCCAGTACTTC.

The CDR3 nucleotides read TGCGCCAGCAGCCAAGATGGGGGGGTGGATGAGCAGTTCTTC. Amino acids: CASSQDGGVDEQFF. The chain is built from TRBV4-1 and TRBJ2-1; 7 nucleotides line up with TRBD2. CDR3 length: 14 residues. Trimming at V came to 0 bases and at J to 8 bases, leaving 4 bases not matched to a gene. The V gene's germline CDR1 is MGHRA and CDR2 YSYEKL.

The rearrangement uses TRBV11-2 and TRBJ2-5; TRBD2 is a possible D gene (6 bases). The CDR3 is 12 amino acids. Trimming removed 7 bases from V and 4 bases from J, with 10 bases in between. From germline, CDR1 is SGHAT and CDR2 FQNNGV. The CDR3 DNA follows: TGTGCCAGCACCCCCGGGGGAGAGACCCAGTACTTC. It specifies CASTPGGETQYF.

This chain joins TRBV27 and TRBJ1-2; unclear D gene. Between the trimmed V and J ends, which lost 7 bases and 2 bases, there was a span of 14 bases. This CDR3 contains 14 residues. Germline values: CDR1 MNHEY, CDR2 SMNVEV (reference sequence). The CDR3: CASTPRRGNYGYTF. The DNA of the CDR3 is TGTGCCAGCACCCCTCGTAGAGGGAACTATGGCTACACCTTC.

The chain has TRBV5-4 and TRBJ2-7; 8 bases are shared with TRBD1. The CDR3 covers 14 residues. With 9 bases clipped from V and 7 bases from J, the junction kept 15 bases outside the gene matches. The germline CDR1 and CDR2 sequences are SGHNT and YYREEE (reference sequence). The CDR3 DNA reads TGTGCCACCTATCCCCGGACAGGGTCTCTGGAGCAGTACTTC. It yields the protein CATYPRTGSLEQYF.

This chain joins TRBV6-2 or TRBV6-3 and TRBJ2-3; no firm D call. Germline V gene lookup returns CDR1 MNHEY and CDR2 SVGEGT. V was cut by 6 bases and J by 5 bases, with 6 bases left in between. The CDR3 runs to 11 residues. The CDR3, as DNA: TGTGCCAGCAGCTCCGGAGATACGCAGTATTTT. Translated, it gives CASSSGDTQYF.

The chain couples TRBV4-1 to TRBJ1-1; tentatively, D is TRBD1 (5 bases). This CDR3 is built from 14 residues. V lost 6 bases and J 3 bases, leaving 14 bases between the germline ends. Germline V CDR1 and CDR2: MGHRA, YSYEKL. DNA of the CDR3: TGCGCCAGCAGGCCATGGGGGGGAGACACTGAAGCTTTCTTT. It encodes CASRPWGGDTEAFF.

This chain connects TRBV7-3 to TRBJ2-3, with 7 bases fitting TRBD2. V lost 1 base, J lost 0 bases, and 10 bases stayed unmatched. Germline CDR1 is SGHTA and CDR2 is FQGTGA. CDR3 length: 18 amino acids. The CDR3 DNA follows: TGTGCCAGCAGCTTAAGGGGCGGGAGCAGTAGGAGCACAGATACGCAGTATTTT. Its translation: CASSLRGGSSRSTDTQYF.

The chain couples TRBV4-1 to TRBJ1-3; no clear D. Trimming took 1 base from V and 3 from J, leaving 13 bases between them. Per germline, CDR1 MGHRA and CDR2 YSYEKL. The CDR3 extends over 16 amino acids. The CDR3: CASSQGGAEFGNTIYF. As DNA, the CDR3 is TGCGCCAGCAGCCAAGGGGGAGCGGAGTTTGGAAACACCATATATTTT.

The V gene is TRBV2, the J gene TRBJ1-5, with D uncertain. The V end was cut by 3 bases, the J end by 1 base, with 7 bases between. The CDR3 loop spans 14 amino acids. Germline assignment: CDR1 SNHLY and CDR2 FYNNEI. In nucleotides, the CDR3 is TGTGCCAGCAGTGAGGGCAACAGCAATCAGCCCCAGCATTTT. Translating gives CASSEGNSNQPQHF.